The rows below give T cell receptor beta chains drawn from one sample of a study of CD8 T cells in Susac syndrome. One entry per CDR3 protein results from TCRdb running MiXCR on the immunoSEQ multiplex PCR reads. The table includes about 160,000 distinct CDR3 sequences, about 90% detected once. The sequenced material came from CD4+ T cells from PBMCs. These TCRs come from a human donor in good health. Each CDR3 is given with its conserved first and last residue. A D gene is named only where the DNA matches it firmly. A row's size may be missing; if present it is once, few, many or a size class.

CDR3 protein: CASAGLMNTEAFF
CDR3 DNA: TGTGCCAGTGCAGGCCTCATGAACACTGAAGCTTTCTTT
J gene: TRBJ1-1
D gene: .
clone size: .
V gene: TRBV3-1

CDR3 protein: CASRIGGTTGELFF
CDR3 DNA: TGTGCCAGCAGAATCGGGGGTACCACCGGGGAGCTGTTTTTT
J gene: TRBJ2-2
D gene: .
clone size: .
V gene: TRBV6-1

CDR3 protein: CSAGLAGIPATQYF
CDR3 DNA: TGCAGTGCAGGACTAGCGGGGATACCAGCTACGCAGTATTTT
J gene: TRBJ2-3
D gene: TRBD2
clone size: .
V gene: TRBV20-1

CDR3 protein: CSSSQQQGASYGYTF
CDR3 DNA: TGTAGCAGCAGCCAACAACAGGGGGCGAGCTATGGCTACACCTTC
J gene: TRBJ1-2
D gene: TRBD1
clone size: .
V gene: TRBV4-2

CDR3 protein: CASSFPGGVKNIQYF
CDR3 DNA: TGTGCCAGCAGTTTCCCCGGTGGGGTGAAAAACATTCAGTACTTC
J gene: TRBJ2-4
D gene: .
clone size: .
V gene: TRBV28

CDR3 protein: CATGTPQETQYF
CDR3 DNA: TGTGCCACCGGGACACCGCAAGAGACCCAGTACTTC
J gene: TRBJ2-5
D gene: .
clone size: .
V gene: TRBV24-1

CDR3 protein: CASSYVLSTDTQYF
CDR3 DNA: TGTGCCAGCAGTTACGTGCTTAGCACAGATACGCAGTATTTT
J gene: TRBJ2-3
D gene: .
clone size: .
V gene: TRBV6-2/TRBV6-3

CDR3 protein: CASSMGTGPEKLFF
CDR3 DNA: TGTGCCAGTAGTATGGGGACAGGGCCTGAAAAACTGTTTTTT
J gene: TRBJ1-4
D gene: TRBD1
clone size: .
V gene: TRBV19

CDR3 protein: CASSLGRETQYF
CDR3 DNA: TGTGCCAGCTCCCTAGGACGGGAGACCCAGTACTTC
J gene: TRBJ2-5
D gene: .
clone size: few
V gene: TRBV7-8

CDR3 protein: CASSSQDYYNEQFF
CDR3 DNA: TGCGCCAGCAGTAGTCAGGACTACTACAATGAGCAGTTCTTC
J gene: TRBJ2-1
D gene: .
clone size: .
V gene: TRBV5-1

CDR3 protein: CASSPLGGGRGSYEQYF
CDR3 DNA: TGTGCCAGCAGCCCCCTTGGCGGGGGGCGGGGTTCCTACGAGCAGTACTTC
J gene: TRBJ2-7
D gene: TRBD2
clone size: once
V gene: TRBV7-2

CDR3 protein: CASSHGLLVPGEQFF
CDR3 DNA: TGCGCCAGCAGTCATGGGCTTCTCGTCCCAGGGGAGCAGTTCTTC
J gene: TRBJ2-1
D gene: .
clone size: .
V gene: TRBV23-1

CDR3 protein: CASSLRGGQETQYF
CDR3 DNA: TGTGCCAGCAGTTTAAGGGGCGGTCAAGAGACCCAGTACTTC
J gene: TRBJ2-5
D gene: .
clone size: .
V gene: TRBV27

CDR3 protein: CASQSGQGPTYEQYF
CDR3 DNA: TGTGCCAGCCAATCGGGACAGGGCCCTACCTACGAGCAGTACTTC
J gene: TRBJ2-7
D gene: TRBD1
clone size: .
V gene: TRBV7-9

CDR3 protein: CASSQGPTRGAFF
CDR3 DNA: TGTGCCAGCAGCCAGGGTCCCACGCGAGGGGCTTTCTTT
J gene: TRBJ1-1
D gene: .
clone size: .
V gene: TRBV3-1

CDR3 protein: CSASPTGSETQYF
CDR3 DNA: TGCAGTGCTAGCCCGACAGGGTCAGAGACCCAGTACTTC
J gene: TRBJ2-5
D gene: TRBD1
clone size: .
V gene: TRBV20-1

CDR3 protein: CASSIGLAGGQETQYF
CDR3 DNA: TGTGCCAGCAGCATAGGACTAGCGGGGGGCCAAGAGACCCAGTACTTC
J gene: TRBJ2-5
D gene: TRBD2
clone size: .
V gene: TRBV5-4

CDR3 protein: CASSQATPGLTSYEQYF
CDR3 DNA: TGCGCCAGCAGTCAAGCTACTCCGGGCCTCACCTCCTACGAGCAGTACTTC
J gene: TRBJ2-7
D gene: .
clone size: .
V gene: TRBV4-1

CDR3 protein: CASSPSGTTLYEQYF
CDR3 DNA: TGCGCCAGCAGCCCGTCCGGGACTACCCTCTACGAGCAGTACTTC
J gene: TRBJ2-7
D gene: TRBD2
clone size: .
V gene: TRBV5-1

CDR3 protein: CSARDPGGGHGKLFF
CDR3 DNA: TGCAGTGCTAGAGATCCTGGCGGCGGACACGGAAAACTGTTTTTT
J gene: TRBJ1-4
D gene: .
clone size: .
V gene: TRBV20-1

CDR3 protein: CATNDGPVYGYTF
CDR3 DNA: TGTGCCACCAACGACGGTCCAGTCTATGGCTACACCTTC
J gene: TRBJ1-2
D gene: .
clone size: .
V gene: TRBV28

CDR3 protein: CAWSVLQGGYEQYF
CDR3 DNA: TGTGCCTGGAGTGTACTACAGGGGGGATACGAGCAGTACTTC
J gene: TRBJ2-7
D gene: TRBD1
clone size: .
V gene: TRBV30

CDR3 protein: CASRGGQSLGETQYF
CDR3 DNA: TGTGCCAGCAGGGGTGGACAGTCCCTGGGAGAGACCCAGTACTTC
J gene: TRBJ2-5
D gene: .
clone size: .
V gene: TRBV6-1

CDR3 protein: CASSPFGGDTEAFF
CDR3 DNA: TGTGCCAGCAGCCCTTTTGGAGGGGACACTGAAGCTTTCTTT
J gene: TRBJ1-1
D gene: .
clone size: .
V gene: TRBV7-2

CDR3 protein: CAITQGGTYEQYF
CDR3 DNA: TGTGCCATCACGCAGGGGGGGACCTACGAGCAGTACTTC
J gene: TRBJ2-7
D gene: .
clone size: .
V gene: TRBV10-3

CDR3 protein: CAHRDRNFYGYTF
CDR3 DNA: TGTGCCCACCGGGACAGGAATTTCTATGGCTACACCTTC
J gene: TRBJ1-2
D gene: TRBD1
clone size: .
V gene: TRBV6-2/TRBV6-3

CDR3 protein: CASSQTGPGNTEAFF
CDR3 DNA: TGCGCCAGCAGCCAAACAGGGCCGGGGAACACTGAAGCTTTCTTT
J gene: TRBJ1-1
D gene: .
clone size: .
V gene: TRBV4-3

CDR3 protein: CASSYSISGSDIQYF
CDR3 DNA: TGTGCCAGCAGTTACTCGATCAGCGGGTCGGACATTCAGTACTTC
J gene: TRBJ2-4
D gene: .
clone size: .
V gene: TRBV6-2/TRBV6-3

CDR3 protein: CSAPTGGVNTEAFF
CDR3 DNA: TGCAGTGCTCCCACAGGAGGCGTGAACACTGAAGCTTTCTTT
J gene: TRBJ1-1
D gene: .
clone size: .
V gene: TRBV20-1

CDR3 protein: CASSYSNLYGELFF
CDR3 DNA: TGTGCCAGCAGTTACTCGAATCTGTACGGGGAGCTGTTTTTT
J gene: TRBJ2-2
D gene: .
clone size: .
V gene: TRBV6-6

CDR3 protein: CSRGDRIGYTF
CDR3 DNA: TGCAGCCGGGGGGACAGAATCGGCTACACCTTC
J gene: TRBJ1-2
D gene: TRBD1
clone size: .
V gene: TRBV29-1

CDR3 protein: CASSQEEGPQHF
CDR3 DNA: TGTGCCAGCAGCCAAGAAGAAGGGCCCCAGCATTTT
J gene: TRBJ1-5
D gene: .
clone size: .
V gene: TRBV3-1

CDR3 protein: CASSVSGTVYGYTF
CDR3 DNA: TGTGCCAGCAGCGTAAGCGGAACGGTCTATGGCTACACCTTC
J gene: TRBJ1-2
D gene: .
clone size: .
V gene: TRBV9

CDR3 protein: CASSLGFYEQFF
CDR3 DNA: TGCGCCAGCAGCCTCGGGTTCTATGAGCAGTTCTTC
J gene: TRBJ2-1
D gene: .
clone size: .
V gene: TRBV5-1

CDR3 protein: CASSQDLSQAGYTF
CDR3 DNA: TGTGCCAGCAGCCAAGACCTTTCGCAGGCTGGCTACACCTTC
J gene: TRBJ1-2
D gene: .
clone size: .
V gene: TRBV3-1

CDR3 protein: CASRVVAGDGEQYF
CDR3 DNA: TGTGCCAGCAGGGTTGTGGCGGGAGATGGCGAGCAGTACTTC
J gene: TRBJ2-7
D gene: TRBD2
clone size: .
V gene: TRBV7-3

CDR3 protein: CASSPAGEESGELFF
CDR3 DNA: TGCGCCAGCAGCCCGGCAGGGGAGGAATCCGGGGAGCTGTTTTTT
J gene: TRBJ2-2
D gene: .
clone size: once
V gene: TRBV5-1

CDR3 protein: CATSARTGQGYTF
CDR3 DNA: TGTGCCACCAGCGCTCGGACAGGTCAAGGCTACACCTTC
J gene: TRBJ1-2
D gene: TRBD1
clone size: .
V gene: TRBV15

CDR3 protein: CASSRTSDSYEQYF
CDR3 DNA: TGTGCCAGTAGCCGGACTAGCGACTCCTACGAGCAGTACTTC
J gene: TRBJ2-7
D gene: TRBD2
clone size: .
V gene: TRBV19

CDR3 protein: CASRYNRLAEDTQYF
CDR3 DNA: TGTGCCAGCAGGTATAACCGACTAGCGGAGGATACGCAGTATTTT
J gene: TRBJ2-3
D gene: TRBD2
clone size: .
V gene: TRBV7-3

CDR3 protein: CASTQDRPNQPQHF
CDR3 DNA: TGTGCCAGCACCCAAGACAGGCCTAATCAGCCCCAGCATTTT
J gene: TRBJ1-5
D gene: .
clone size: .
V gene: TRBV2

CDR3 protein: CASSLINYEQYF
CDR3 DNA: TGTGCCAGCAGCTTAATCAATTACGAGCAGTACTTC
J gene: TRBJ2-7
D gene: .
clone size: .
V gene: TRBV7-2

CDR3 protein: CATSGAGALQETQYF
CDR3 DNA: TGTGCCACCTCCGGGGCGGGGGCTCTCCAAGAGACCCAGTACTTC
J gene: TRBJ2-5
D gene: .
clone size: .
V gene: TRBV15

CDR3 protein: CSVGVGTGNQPQHF
CDR3 DNA: TGCAGCGTTGGAGTTGGGACAGGGAATCAGCCCCAGCATTTT
J gene: TRBJ1-5
D gene: TRBD1
clone size: .
V gene: TRBV29-1

CDR3 protein: CASSLRLAGDEQFF
CDR3 DNA: TGTGCCAGCAGCCTACGACTAGCGGGAGATGAGCAGTTCTTC
J gene: TRBJ2-1
D gene: TRBD2
clone size: .
V gene: TRBV7-9

CDR3 protein: CASSLGTSGGSADTQYF
CDR3 DNA: TGTGCCAGCAGTTTAGGGACTAGCGGGGGAAGTGCAGATACGCAGTATTTT
J gene: TRBJ2-3
D gene: TRBD2
clone size: .
V gene: TRBV12-3/TRBV12-4

CDR3 protein: CASSPLRGSPNTGELFF
CDR3 DNA: TGTGCCAGCAGTCCACTAAGGGGGTCCCCGAACACCGGGGAGCTGTTTTTT
J gene: TRBJ2-2
D gene: .
clone size: .
V gene: TRBV12-3/TRBV12-4

CDR3 protein: CASRFGLFTTLVNSPLHF
CDR3 DNA: TGTGCAAGTCGCTTTGGTCTCTTTACGACTCTCGTCAATTCACCCCTCCACTTT
J gene: TRBJ1-6
D gene: .
clone size: .
V gene: TRBV12-2

CDR3 protein: CASSLLTPGEQFF
CDR3 DNA: TGTGCCAGCAGCTTGCTCACCCCCGGGGAGCAGTTCTTC
J gene: TRBJ2-1
D gene: .
clone size: .
V gene: TRBV7-9